This entry lists 29 T cell receptor beta chains sequenced from one sample in a study of T cell changes during pregnancy in multiple sclerosis. Method: immunoSEQ multiplex PCR; TCRdb's copy keeps in-frame clones and lacks some. Here the sample spans 65,000 to 90,000 clones, 91% being singletons. Sample: PBMCs, taken in the first trimester of pregnancy. These receptors were taken from a female donor in good health, serving as a control in a pregnancy study. Some clones in this sample may be carry-over from other donors' samples.

The genes are TRBV7-9 and TRBJ2-3; D remains unclear. There are 13 residues in the CDR3. V lost 7 bases and J 6 bases, leaving 14 bases between the germline ends. CDR1 is SEHNR and CDR2 is FQNEAQ in the germline V gene (reference sequence). The CDR3 protein is CASKRHPQDTQYF. The CDR3 region has the DNA TGTGCCAGCAAACGACACCCTCAGGATACGCAGTATTTT.

CDR3 sequence reads: CAIPVRGSGYTF. The CDR3 DNA reads TGTGCCATCCCGGTCAGGGGATCTGGCTACACCTTC. The genes are TRBV10-3 and TRBJ1-2; tentative D call: TRBD1 (6 bases). Trimming stripped 8 bases from V and 7 bases from J, with 14 bases between. This CDR3 is 12 amino acids long. From germline, CDR1 is ENHRY and CDR2 SYGVKD.

This clone was observed a single time. The chain couples TRBV5-1 to TRBJ1-2, with 9 nucleotides matching TRBD1. Germline loops: CDR1 SGHRS, CDR2 YFSETQ. The length of the CDR3 is 14 residues. J gave up 7 bases and V 3 bases, and 7 bases lay outside the gene matches. In DNA form, the CDR3 reads TGCGCCAGCAGCTCAACAGGGGGCAACGGTGGCTACACCTTC. It is translated as CASSSTGGNGGYTF.

V gene TRBV9 combines with J gene TRBJ2-5, with 8 bases lining up with TRBD2. CDR1 SGDLS and CDR2 YYNGEE come from the germline V gene. This CDR3 comprises 14 residues. Trimming at V came to 4 bases and at J to 5 bases, leaving 7 bases not matched to a gene. DNA for the CDR3: TGTGCCAGCAGCAACAGGACTAGCTGGGAGACCCAGTACTTC. Protein product: CASSNRTSWETQYF. The entire variable domain, with the rest obtained from reference TRBV9 and TRBJ2-5, is as follows: DSGVTQTPKHLITATGQRVTLRCSPRSGDLSVYWYQQSLDQGLQFLIQYYNGEERAKGNILERFSAQQFPDLHSELNLSSLELGDSALYFCASSNRTSWETQYFGPGTRLLVL.

This clone appeared a few times. The chain couples TRBV6-1 to TRBJ1-6; D call uncertain. Germline V lookup: CDR1 MNHNS, CDR2 SASEGT. The CDR3 totals 16 residues. V lost 0 bases to trimming and J lost 6 bases, with 12 bases between them. The CDR3: CASSEAPVVRNSPLHF. CDR3 sequence (DNA): TGTGCCAGCAGTGAAGCCCCGGTAGTGCGTAATTCACCCCTCCACTTT.

The chain recombines TRBV28 with TRBJ2-2; TRBD1 matches at 7 bases. The germline V gene has CDR1 MDHEN and CDR2 SYDVKM. CDR3 length: 15 amino acids. Trimming at V came to 1 base and at J to 3 bases, leaving 2 bases not matched to a gene. The CDR3 loop is CASSLSTGYTGELFF. CDR3 sequence (DNA): TGTGCCAGCAGTTTATCGACAGGGTACACCGGGGAGCTGTTTTTT.

This clone was found a few times. The chain joins TRBV10-3 to TRBJ1-5, with D possibly being TRBD1 (6 bases). The CDR3 extends over 12 amino acids. The V gene lost 2 bases and the J gene lost 7 bases, with 6 bases spanning the gap. The germline V gene has CDR1 ENHRY and CDR2 SYGVKD. CDR3 in amino acids: CAISERGQPQHF. CDR3 DNA: TGTGCCATCAGTGAGAGGGGGCAGCCCCAGCATTTT.

The J gene is TRBJ2-5, the V gene TRBV9; TRBD2 aligns across 10 bases. V lost 0 bases and J lost 3; bases outside the gene matches: 5. The CDR3 spans 16 residues. Germline CDR1 is SGDLS and CDR2 is YYNGEE. The CDR3 coding sequence is TGTGCCAGCAGCGTAGGTCCTAGCGGGAGTGAAGAGACCCAGTACTTC. Amino acid sequence: CASSVGPSGSEETQYF. The variable domain in full, with the rest retrieved from reference TRBV9 and TRBJ2-5, is DSGVTQTPKHLITATGQRVTLRCSPRSGDLSVYWYQQSLDQGLQFLIQYYNGEERAKGNILERFSAQQFPDLHSELNLSSLELGDSALYFCASSVGPSGSEETQYFGPGTRLLVL.

This clone has just one count. J is TRBJ2-5 and V is TRBV28; D call uncertain. The V and J ends lost 4 bases and 3 bases respectively, with 12 bases between them. CDR1 is MDHEN, CDR2 SYDVKM, per germline. This CDR3 has 14 amino acids. CDR3 DNA: TGTGCCAGCAGTTCCATGGGCTCAGAAGAGACCCAGTACTTC. It encodes CASSSMGSEETQYF.

The V call is TRBV5-6, the J call TRBJ2-7; tentative D call: TRBD2 (5 bases). V was shortened by 2 bases and J by 7 bases, with 22 bases between the two germline ends. The CDR3 has 16 amino acids. Germline V gene sequence: CDR1 SGHDT, CDR2 YYEEEE. CDR3 in DNA: TGTGCCAGCAGCTTTACACGGGGTTCGGAAATACGGGAGCAGTACTTC. Translating it yields CASSFTRGSEIREQYF.

This CDR3 reads CASSLVAGAGVDTQYF. Here the CDR3 DNA reads TGTGCCAGCAGCTTAGTAGCGGGGGCGGGGGTAGATACGCAGTATTTT. V gene TRBV7-2 combines with J gene TRBJ2-3; TRBD2 aligns across 9 bases. CDR3 length: 16 amino acids. Germline CDR1 and CDR2: SGHTA and FQGNSA. J was trimmed by 5 bases and V by 1 base; bases with no gene match: 7.

This clone was counted a single time. In DNA, the CDR3 is TGTGCCAGCAGTTTTGGGGTTGGAGGTAATCAGCCCCAGCATTTT. Its translation is CASSFGVGGNQPQHF. J is TRBJ1-5 and V is TRBV27; D is unresolved. V dropped 3 bases and J dropped 4 bases, with 13 bases sitting between them. Germline V CDR1 and CDR2: MNHEY, SMNVEV (reference sequence). The CDR3 has 15 residues.

The chain recombines TRBV11-2 with TRBJ2-3; 11 bases align to TRBD2. Trimming took 5 bases from V and 2 from J; bases not matched to a gene: 6. The CDR3 has 16 amino acids. CDR1 is SGHAT and CDR2 is FQNNGV in the germline V gene. The CDR3 spells CASSELAGAYTDTQYF. The DNA for the CDR3 is TGTGCCAGCAGCGAACTAGCGGGGGCCTACACAGATACGCAGTATTTT.

The chain employs TRBV2 and TRBJ2-3; TRBD2 might be the D (5 bases). From germline, CDR1 is SNHLY and CDR2 FYNNEI. V lost 5 bases and J lost 3, with 15 bases in between. The CDR3 loop spans 15 amino acids. CDR3 coding DNA: TGTGCCAGCAGTCTTCACGGACTTCCAACAGATACGCAGTATTTT. Its translation is CASSLHGLPTDTQYF.

The chain carries TRBV27 and TRBJ2-1; 9 bases align to TRBD2. Germline CDR1 and CDR2: MNHEY and SMNVEV (reference sequence). The CDR3 consists of 14 residues. The J segment lost 4 bases and the V segment lost 5 bases, leaving 3 bases of the junction unmatched. For the CDR3, the DNA is TGTGCCAGCAGTCCGCTAGCGGGATACAATGAGCAGTTCTTC. Protein product: CASSPLAGYNEQFF.

The chain recombines TRBV28 with TRBJ2-7; a possible D gene is TRBD2 (5 bases). The V gene lost 5 bases and the J gene lost 7 bases, with 12 bases spanning the gap. The germline V gene has CDR1 MDHEN and CDR2 SYDVKM. The CDR3 has 12 amino acids. The CDR3: CASSEGSREQYF. The CDR3 nucleotides read TGTGCCAGCAGTGAGGGATCGAGGGAGCAGTACTTC.

The V gene is TRBV7-2, the J gene TRBJ2-1; D remains ambiguous. Per the germline V gene, CDR1 is SGHTA and CDR2 is FQGNSA. V lost 1 base to trimming and J lost 5 bases, with 15 bases between them. The CDR3 covers 16 residues. The CDR3 here is CASSLGATLTDNEQFF. The CDR3 DNA sequence: TGTGCCAGCAGCTTAGGGGCTACCTTAACGGACAATGAGCAGTTCTTC.

The chain combines TRBV7-9 with TRBJ2-2; D is ambiguous. Germline V lookup: CDR1 SEHNR, CDR2 FQNEAQ (reference sequence). CDR3 length: 13 amino acids. V lost 8 bases to trimming and J lost 3 bases, with 10 bases between them. CDR3 sequence (DNA): TGTGCCAGCCTAGGATCATACACCGGGGAGCTGTTTTTT. As protein: CASLGSYTGELFF.

This chain uses TRBV7-7 with TRBJ2-7; D gene ambiguous. This CDR3 has 13 amino acids. The germline V gene encodes CDR1 SSHAT and CDR2 FNYEAQ (reference sequence). Trimming pared 5 bases from V and 4 bases from J, leaving 12 bases between. The CDR3 DNA follows: TGTGCCAGCAGCAAATCCCCTAATTACGAGCAGTACTTC. Its translation: CASSKSPNYEQYF.

The chain has TRBV28 and TRBJ2-5; the D gene is possibly TRBD1 (6 bases). Germline V gene lookup returns CDR1 MDHEN and CDR2 SYDVKM. The CDR3 extends over 14 amino acids. Deletions cut 4 bases from V and 0 bases from J, with 9 bases between. The CDR3 is CASSYREDQETQYF. CDR3 sequence (DNA): TGTGCCAGCAGTTACAGGGAAGACCAAGAGACCCAGTACTTC.

The V gene is TRBV5-4, the J gene TRBJ2-3, with 7 bases identical to TRBD1. Germline trimming cut 4 bases from V and 3 bases from J; bases unmatched to any gene: 11. In germline, CDR1 is SGHNT, CDR2 YYREEE (reference sequence). The CDR3 covers 16 residues. The chain's CDR3 is CASSAAFGTATDTQYF. The CDR3 coding sequence is TGTGCCAGCAGCGCTGCCTTCGGGACAGCTACAGATACGCAGTATTTT.

The rearrangement uses TRBV6-5 and TRBJ1-1; a possible D gene is TRBD1 (6 bases). Deletions cut 6 bases from V and 1 base from J, with 12 bases between. Germline V gene sequence: CDR1 MNHEY, CDR2 SVGAGI. The CDR3 covers 14 residues. In DNA, the CDR3 is TGTGCCAGCAGAGACCCACAGGGGAACACTGAAGCTTTCTTT. Protein: CASRDPQGNTEAFF.

The chain joins TRBV5-4 to TRBJ2-5; 7 positions match TRBD1. With 2 bases clipped from V and 1 base from J, the junction kept 5 bases outside the gene matches. CDR3 length: 15 amino acids. Germline V gene sequence: CDR1 SGHNT, CDR2 YYREEE (reference sequence). CDR3 nucleotides: TGTGCCAGCAGCTTTACTGGGGACAGCCAAGAGACCCAGTACTTC. Translated, it gives CASSFTGDSQETQYF.

V gene TRBV4-1 combines with J gene TRBJ2-7; TRBD1 might be the D (6 bases). Trimming removed 5 bases at V and 6 bases at J, with 23 bases between. CDR3 size: 16 residues. Germline CDR1 is MGHRA and CDR2 is YSYEKL. CDR3 bases: TGCGCCAGCAGCAAAGGGCCAGGACAGAAATTCATCGAGCAGTACTTC. Protein product: CASSKGPGQKFIEQYF.

The J gene is TRBJ2-5, the V gene TRBV25-1; 10 positions agree with TRBD1. V dropped 6 bases and J dropped 5; count of bases not matched to a gene: 6. Germline-derived CDR1 and CDR2 are MGHDK and SYGVNS. The CDR3 is 14 amino acids. CDR3 region: CASSRQGAGETQYF. The CDR3 DNA reads as TGTGCCAGCAGCCGACAGGGGGCAGGGGAGACCCAGTACTTC.

This chain links TRBV4-1 with TRBJ2-5; 7 bases line up with TRBD2. The J call is uncertain, as TRBJ2-7 better fits the DNA end. The CDR3 consists of 15 residues. Germline V gives CDR1 MGHRA, CDR2 YSYEKL. In nucleotides, the CDR3 is TGCGCCAGCAGCCAAGGAGCGGGACCAGCCTACGAGCAGTACTTC. It is translated as CASSQGAGPAYEQYF.

Only one count was recorded for this clone. The chain couples TRBV7-2 to TRBJ1-5; TRBD1 is a possible D gene (5 bases). The V end lost 2 bases, the J end lost 4 bases, and 9 bases lay between the germline ends. The CDR3 consists of 14 residues. Looked up from germline, CDR1 is SGHTA and CDR2 is FQGNSA. The CDR3 DNA reads as TGTGCCAGCAGCTTAATTCCAGGGAATCAGCCCCAGCATTTT. It translates to CASSLIPGNQPQHF.

The genes are TRBV7-8 and TRBJ1-2; the D gene is possibly TRBD1 (6 bases). This CDR3 is built from 14 residues. Between the trimmed V and J ends, which lost 4 bases and 4 bases, there was a span of 13 bases. CDR1 and CDR2 (germline): SGHVS, FQNEAQ. CDR3 in amino acids: CASSSKTGPYGYTF. CDR3 sequence (DNA): TGTGCCAGCAGCTCGAAGACAGGTCCCTATGGCTACACCTTC.

The chain links TRBV28 to TRBJ1-4; D not resolved. The length of the CDR3 is 14 residues. V was cut by 5 bases and J by 4 bases, with 11 bases left in between. Germline V CDR1 and CDR2: MDHEN, SYDVKM. CDR3 region: CASSTAGFNEKLFF. DNA of the CDR3: TGTGCCAGCAGTACCGCAGGTTTTAATGAAAAACTGTTTTTT.